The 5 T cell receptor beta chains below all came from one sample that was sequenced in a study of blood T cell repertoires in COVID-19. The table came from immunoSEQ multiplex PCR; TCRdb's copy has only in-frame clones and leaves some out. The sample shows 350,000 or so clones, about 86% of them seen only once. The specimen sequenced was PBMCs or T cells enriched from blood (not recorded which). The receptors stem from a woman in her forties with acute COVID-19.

As DNA, the CDR3 is TGTGCCAGCAGCCAATCGGAGCGCTTTGCAACTAATGAAAAACTGTTTTTT. Its translation: CASSQSERFATNEKLFF. The chain has TRBV3-1 (or the pseudogene TRBV3-2) and TRBJ1-4; no reliable D call. This CDR3 has 17 amino acids. V gave up 2 bases and J gave up 0 bases, with 13 bases separating them. The germline V gene encodes CDR1 LGHDT and CDR2 YNNKEL (reference sequence).

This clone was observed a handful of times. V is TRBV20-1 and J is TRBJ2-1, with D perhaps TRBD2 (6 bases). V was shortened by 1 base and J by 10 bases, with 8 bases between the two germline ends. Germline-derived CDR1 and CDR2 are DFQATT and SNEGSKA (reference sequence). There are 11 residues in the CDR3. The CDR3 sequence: CSARGLAEQFF. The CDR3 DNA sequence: TGCAGTGCTAGAGGTCTAGCGGAGCAGTTCTTC.

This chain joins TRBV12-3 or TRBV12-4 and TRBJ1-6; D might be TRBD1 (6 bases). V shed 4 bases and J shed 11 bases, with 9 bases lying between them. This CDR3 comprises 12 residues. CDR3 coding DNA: TGTGCCAGCAGTTCCGCAGGGGCACCCCTCCACTTT. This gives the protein CASSSAGAPLHF.

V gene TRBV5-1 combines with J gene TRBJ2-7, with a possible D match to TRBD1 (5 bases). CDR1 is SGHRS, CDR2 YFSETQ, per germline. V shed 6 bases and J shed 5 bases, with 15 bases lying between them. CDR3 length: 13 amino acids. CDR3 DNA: TGCGCCAGCATAAAGCACAGGCTGGACGAGCAGTACTTC. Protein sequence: CASIKHRLDEQYF.

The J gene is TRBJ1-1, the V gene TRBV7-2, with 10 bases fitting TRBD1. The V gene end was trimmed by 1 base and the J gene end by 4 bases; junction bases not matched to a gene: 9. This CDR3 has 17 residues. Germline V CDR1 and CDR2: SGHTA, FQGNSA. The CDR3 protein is CASSLVSPRQGATEAFF. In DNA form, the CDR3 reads TGTGCCAGCAGCTTAGTCTCCCCAAGACAGGGGGCCACTGAAGCTTTCTTT.